Listed below are T cell receptor beta chains from one sample, sequenced in a study of T cell responses to AZD1222 COVID-19 vaccine. Sequenced by immunoSEQ multiplex PCR; TCRdb stores in-frame clones only, minus some. The table records some 140,000 clones, about 93% of them present only once. The sample in question was peripheral blood, obtained 28 days after the second AZD1222 dose. These receptor sequences come from an adult who received the AZD1222 COVID-19 vaccine. Each CDR3 is given with its conserved first and last residue. Fields, in order: clone size, D gene, J gene, CDR3 length, V gene, CDR3 DNA, CDR3 protein. The D gene is left open where the match is weak. Clone size is shown for a subset of rows, as once, few, many or a class of expanded clone.

>-|-|TRBJ2-5|12|TRBV30
TGTGCCTGGAGTGCGGATCGTGAGACCCAGTACTTC
CAWSADRETQYF
>-|-|TRBJ1-2|11|TRBV28
TGTGCCAGCAGCCTAGGCCGGGGCTACACCTTC
CASSLGRGYTF
>-|-|TRBJ1-6|13|TRBV10-3
TGTGCCACCAAGGCTGCGGGCGATTCACCCCTCCACTTT
CATKAAGDSPLHF
>-|TRBD2|TRBJ2-2|15|TRBV2
TGTGCCAGCATCGGGACTAGCGGGGGTCGGGGGGAGCTGTTTTTT
CASIGTSGGRGELFF
>once|-|TRBJ2-2|14|TRBV7-8
TGTGCCAGCAGCTTAGTACCGGAGACCGGGGAGCTGTTTTTT
CASSLVPETGELFF
>-|-|TRBJ1-1|10|TRBV6-6
TGTGCCATTGGGGCAACTGAAGCTTTCTTT
CAIGATEAFF
>-|-|TRBJ2-7|15|TRBV6-5
TGTGCCAGCAGTACCGCCCAGCCTCCATTCTACGAGCAGTACTTC
CASSTAQPPFYEQYF
>-|-|TRBJ1-1|12|TRBV6-5
TGTGCCAGCATAGAGGCCTACACTGAAGCTTTCTTT
CASIEAYTEAFF
>-|TRBD2|TRBJ2-1|15|TRBV4-2
TGTGCCAGCAACGAAGGGACTAGCCCCTACAATGAGCAGTTCTTC
CASNEGTSPYNEQFF
>few|TRBD1|TRBJ1-6|17|TRBV30
TGTGCCTGGATGCCGGGACAGCGGAGCTCCTATAATTCACCCCTCCACTTT
CAWMPGQRSSYNSPLHF
>-|-|TRBJ2-1|13|TRBV18
TGTGCCAGCTCCCTAGGTCTATACAATGAGCAGTTCTTC
CASSLGLYNEQFF